Shown below are 17 T cell receptor beta chains from a single sample sequenced in a study of cytomegalovirus exposure and HLA in healthy donors. This PCR relied on a set of 60 Vbeta primers and 13 Jbeta primers. TCRdb's copy holds only in-frame clones and misses some; the assay was immunoSEQ multiplex PCR. The table shows almost 200,000 clones, with 85% occurring only once. Material: PBMCs. The receptor source for this set is a woman aged 45-59 years in good health and CMV-seronegative.

This clone has just a few counts. The CDR3 DNA follows: TGTGCCAGCAGCTTGGGACCACAGAGCATCGGGGAGCTGTTTTTT. It codes for CASSLGPQSIGELFF. The rearrangement links TRBV5-6 to TRBJ2-2; unclear D gene. CDR3 length equals 15 residues. Looked up from germline, CDR1 is SGHDT and CDR2 is YYEEEE. Trimming left V 0 bases short and J 7 bases short, with 13 bases between.

The chain employs TRBV6-5 and TRBJ1-2; no reliable D call. Germline V gives CDR1 MNHEY, CDR2 SVGAGI. The V end lost 7 bases, the J end lost 3 bases, and 18 bases lay between the germline ends. The length of the CDR3 is 15 residues. Here the CDR3 DNA reads TGTGCCAGCACCCCCCTAGGGCGCGGGGACTATGGCTACACCTTC. It is translated as CASTPLGRGDYGYTF.

The chain recombines TRBV28 with TRBJ1-4, with D perhaps matching TRBD1 (5 bases). The V end lost 6 bases, the J end lost 7 bases, and 18 bases lay between the germline ends. Germline CDR1 reads MDHEN; CDR2 reads SYDVKM. The CDR3 has 15 residues. The CDR3 nucleotides are TGTGCCAGCAGGACCCCGGGGAGGGGTTTTGAAAAACTGTTTTTT. As protein: CASRTPGRGFEKLFF.

The rearrangement joins TRBV19 to TRBJ1-3; D is possibly TRBD1 (6 bases). Germline V lookup: CDR1 LNHDA, CDR2 SQIVND (reference sequence). The V end was cut by 3 bases, the J end by 0 bases, with 12 bases between. CDR3 length equals 16 residues. CDR3 region: CASSIGQLVSGNTIYF. The CDR3, as DNA: TGTGCCAGTAGTATTGGACAGCTAGTCTCTGGAAACACCATATATTTT. The full variable domain, completed using reference TRBV19 and TRBJ1-3, is DGGITQSPKYLFRKEGQNVTLSCEQNLNHDAMYWYRQDPGQGLRLIYYSQIVNDFQKGDIAEGYSVSREKKESFPLTVTSAQKNPTAFYLCASSIGQLVSGNTIYFGEGSWLTVV.

V and J are TRBV9 and TRBJ2-7, with TRBD2 identical over 12 bases. Trimming removed 3 bases from V and 6 bases from J; junction bases left unmatched: 7. CDR3 size: 15 residues. Germline V gives CDR1 SGDLS, CDR2 YYNGEE. CDR3 amino acids: CASSERLAGVGEQYF. CDR3 sequence (DNA): TGTGCCAGCAGCGAACGACTAGCGGGAGTGGGCGAGCAGTACTTC.

The chain uses TRBV27 and TRBJ2-5, with 7 positions matching TRBD1. V dropped 11 bases and J dropped 4; count of bases not matched to a gene: 4. There are 11 residues in the CDR3. The V gene's germline CDR1 is MNHEY and CDR2 SMNVEV (reference sequence). The CDR3 DNA reads TGTGCCCTCCCAGGGGGAGAGACCCAGTACTTC. The encoded protein is CALPGGETQYF.

CDR3 region: CASSFGQHTEAFF. In nucleotides, the CDR3 is TGTGCCAGCAGCTTCGGACAGCACACTGAAGCTTTCTTT. V gene TRBV7-2 combines with J gene TRBJ1-1, with D maybe TRBD1 (6 bases). Trimming cost V 3 bases and J 3 bases, with 8 bases left between them. Germline V gene lookup returns CDR1 SGHTA and CDR2 FQGNSA. The CDR3 is made up of 13 amino acids.

V gene TRBV4-1 combines with J gene TRBJ2-1, with 13 bases matching TRBD2. CDR3 size: 18 residues. The germline gives CDR1 MGHRA, CDR2 YSYEKL. The V gene end was trimmed by 3 bases and the J gene end by 7 bases; junction bases not matched to a gene: 12. CDR3 amino acids: CASSQTRTSGSRSNEQFF. Here the CDR3 DNA reads TGCGCCAGCAGCCAGACCCGGACTAGCGGGAGTCGATCGAATGAGCAGTTCTTC.

The V call is TRBV21-1, the J call TRBJ1-2; the D call of TRBD1 is as the table states it, not checked on the DNA. TRBV21-1 is a recognized pseudogene. The CDR3 contains 14 residues. CDR3 DNA: TGTGCCAGCAGCAAGGGCCCGGCCGCGACTGGCTACACCTTC. This codes for CASSKGPAATGYTF.

The CDR3 region is CASSLSFNSPLHF. CDR3 sequence (DNA): TGTGCCAGCAGCTTGTCATTTAATTCACCCCTCCACTTT. The gene calls are TRBV7-2 and TRBJ1-6; D remains unclear. The ends were cut back, 3 bases at V and 6 bases at J, with 6 bases in the middle. Looked up from germline, CDR1 is SGHTA and CDR2 is FQGNSA. This CDR3 is built from 13 residues.

J is TRBJ1-1 and V is TRBV30; tentatively, D is TRBD1 (5 bases). Trimming pared 8 bases from V and 0 bases from J, leaving 10 bases between. The CDR3 totals 12 residues. Germline lookup yields CDR1 GTSNPN and CDR2 SVGIG (reference sequence). The DNA of the CDR3 is TGTGCCGGAGACAGACTGAACACTGAAGCTTTCTTT. Protein: CAGDRLNTEAFF. The variable domain in full, completed from reference TRBV30 and TRBJ1-1, reads SQTIHQWPATLVQPVGSPLSLECTVEGTSNPNLYWYRQAAGRGLQLLFYSVGIGQISSEVPQNLSASRPQDRQFILSSKKLLLSDSGFYLCAGDRLNTEAFFGQGTRLTVV.

As DNA, the CDR3 is TGTGCCAGCAGCCCTACCGTGGGGGGAGATACGCAGTATTTT. The encoded protein is CASSPTVGGDTQYF. The rearrangement links TRBV28 to TRBJ2-3, with TRBD2 as a possible D gene (6 bases). The V end lost 6 bases, the J end lost 5 bases, and 15 bases lay between the germline ends. The CDR3 runs 14 residues. Per germline, CDR1 MDHEN and CDR2 SYDVKM.

This rearrangement joins TRBV27 to TRBJ2-4; 7 bases are shared with TRBD1. V dropped 5 bases and J dropped 4; count of bases not matched to a gene: 5. The CDR3 runs 14 residues. Germline V gene data show CDR1 as MNHEY and CDR2 as SMNVEV (reference sequence). DNA of the CDR3: TGTGCCAGCAGTCCTGGGACAGCAAAAAACATTCAGTACTTC. It is translated as CASSPGTAKNIQYF.

V usage is TRBV19 and J usage is TRBJ1-2, with TRBD1 matching 8 bases. The CDR3 extends over 17 amino acids. Unmatched junction bases numbered 8, after V lost 0 bases and J lost 2 bases. Germline CDR1 reads LNHDA; CDR2 reads SQIVND (reference sequence). For the CDR3, the DNA is TGTGCCAGTAGTATAGAGCGGGACAGGCGACTGAACTATGGCTACACCTTC. Translation gives CASSIERDRRLNYGYTF.

This clone was observed a few times. The rearrangement uses TRBV30 and TRBJ2-3; D is possibly TRBD2 (6 bases). This CDR3 spans 13 amino acids. The germline V gene has CDR1 GTSNPN and CDR2 SVGIG (reference sequence). Trimming took off 4 bases at V and 8 bases at J, with 16 bases between the two ends. The CDR3, as DNA: TGTGCCTGGAAAGGAACGGGAGACCCTACGCAGTATTTT. Translating it yields CAWKGTGDPTQYF. Full variable domain (missing parts from reference TRBV30 and TRBJ2-3): SQTIHQWPATLVQPVGSPLSLECTVEGTSNPNLYWYRQAAGRGLQLLFYSVGIGQISSEVPQNLSASRPQDRQFILSSKKLLLSDSGFYLCAWKGTGDPTQYFGPGTRLTVL.

The rearrangement links TRBV6-1 to TRBJ2-5; D uncertain. From germline, CDR1 is MNHNS and CDR2 SASEGT. V was shortened by 3 bases and J by 4 bases, with 12 bases between the two germline ends. This CDR3 contains 14 residues. The CDR3 spells CASSDVHGSETQYF. The CDR3 DNA follows: TGTGCCAGCAGTGACGTCCACGGGTCAGAGACCCAGTACTTC.

The chain joins TRBV19 to TRBJ2-2, with a tentative D call TRBD2 (5 bases). The germline CDR1 and CDR2 sequences are LNHDA and SQIVND (reference sequence). Trimming pared 4 bases from V and 3 bases from J, leaving 15 bases between. The CDR3 has 16 residues. The CDR3 sequence: CASSTPTTRDTGELFF. The CDR3, as DNA: TGTGCCAGTAGTACCCCGACTACGAGGGACACCGGGGAGCTGTTTTTT.